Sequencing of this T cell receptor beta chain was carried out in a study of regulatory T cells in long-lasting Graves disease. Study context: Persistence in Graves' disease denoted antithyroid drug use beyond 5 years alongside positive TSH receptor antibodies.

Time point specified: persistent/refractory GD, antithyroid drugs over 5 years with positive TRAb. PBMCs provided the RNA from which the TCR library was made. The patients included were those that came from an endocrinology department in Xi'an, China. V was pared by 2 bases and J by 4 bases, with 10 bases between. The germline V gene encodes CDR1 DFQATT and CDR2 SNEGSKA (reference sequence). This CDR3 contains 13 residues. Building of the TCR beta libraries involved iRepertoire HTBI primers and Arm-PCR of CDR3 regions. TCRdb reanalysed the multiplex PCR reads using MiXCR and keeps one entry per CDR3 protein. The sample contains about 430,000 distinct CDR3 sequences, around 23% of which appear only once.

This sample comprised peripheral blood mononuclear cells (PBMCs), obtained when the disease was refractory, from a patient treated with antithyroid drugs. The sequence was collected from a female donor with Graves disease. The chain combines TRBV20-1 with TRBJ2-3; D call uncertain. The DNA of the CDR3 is TGCAGTGCTAGACAACCTGGGGCAGATACGCAGTATTTT. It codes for CSARQPGADTQYF.